What follows are 25 T cell receptor beta chains derived from one specimen sequenced in a study of regulatory T cells in long-lasting Graves disease. As for time point: newly diagnosed GD, antithyroid drugs for less than 3 months. With RNA extracted from PBMCs as input, the TCR library was made. CDR3 regions were amplified by Arm-PCR using iRepertoire HTBI primers to build TCR beta libraries. TCRdb fed the multiplex PCR reads into MiXCR, producing one record per CDR3 protein. Altogether over 300,000 distinct CDR3 sequences are present, less than 20% being singletons, with the ten largest covering approximately 22%. This specimen consisted of peripheral blood mononuclear cells (PBMCs), obtained at new diagnosis, from a patient treated with antithyroid drugs. The receptors come from a female donor with Graves disease.

This clonotype was seen repeatedly, ten times or more. The chain recombines TRBV28 with TRBJ1-1, with D unresolved. The germline V gene encodes CDR1 MDHEN and CDR2 SYDVKM. V was trimmed by 5 bases and J by 2 bases, leaving 18 bases between them. CDR3 length: 16 amino acids. The CDR3 protein is CASSNRGDGLNTEAFF. Here the CDR3 DNA reads TGTGCCAGCAGTAATCGAGGCGACGGGTTAAACACTGAAGCTTTCTTT.

This clonotype was observed a few times. The chain has TRBV5-6 and TRBJ1-6, with 7 bases fitting TRBD1. The V and J ends lost 4 bases and 7 bases, in that order; junction bases with no gene match: 8. The CDR3 sequence is 15 residues long. The V gene's germline CDR1 is SGHDT and CDR2 YYEEEE. The chain's CDR3 is CASSTLTGNNSPLHF. CDR3 coding DNA: TGTGCCAGCAGCACCTTGACAGGGAACAATTCACCCCTCCACTTT.

In its sample, this clonotype was seen many times. The rearrangement links TRBV28 to TRBJ2-7; D remains unclear. V lost 2 bases, J lost 4 bases, and 12 bases lay in between. The CDR3 length is 14 residues. The germline V gene has CDR1 MDHEN and CDR2 SYDVKM. The CDR3 here is CASSLEDGVYEQYF. The CDR3 DNA reads TGTGCCAGCAGTTTAGAGGACGGCGTATACGAGCAGTACTTC.

In its sample, this clonotype was seen a few times. The chain joins TRBV15 to TRBJ2-3; D perhaps matches TRBD1 (7 bases). The CDR3 extends over 17 amino acids. Trimming shortened V by 1 base and J by 4 bases, and 18 bases separated the two germline ends. Germline V lookup: CDR1 LNHNV, CDR2 YYDKDF (reference sequence). CDR3 in DNA: TGTGCCACCAGCAGAGTTGCCAGGGCCAGGGGGGCAGATACGCAGTATTTT. It encodes CATSRVARARGADTQYF.

This clonotype was seen a few times. This chain uses TRBV19 with TRBJ1-6; 8 nucleotides agree with TRBD1. Unmatched junction bases numbered 8, after V lost 8 bases and J lost 8 bases. There are 14 residues in the CDR3. Per germline, CDR1 LNHDA and CDR2 SQIVND (reference sequence). The CDR3 sequence: CASSRQGIDSPLHF. Here the CDR3 DNA reads TGTGCCAGTTCCCGACAGGGGATCGATTCACCCCTCCACTTT.

This clonotype was seen many times. The genes are TRBV27 and TRBJ2-7; D is undetermined. V lost 6 bases to trimming and J lost 3 bases, with 12 bases between them. The CDR3 is 13 residues long. From germline, CDR1 is MNHEY and CDR2 SMNVEV (reference sequence). CDR3: CASSNDIYYEQYF. The CDR3, as DNA: TGTGCCAGCAGCAACGACATTTACTACGAGCAGTACTTC.

V gene TRBV6-1 combines with J gene TRBJ2-5; 7 nucleotides align to TRBD1. V trimming: 8 bases; J trimming: 0 bases; junction bases outside the gene matches: 3. Germline-derived CDR1 and CDR2 are MNHNS and SASEGT. CDR3 size: 13 residues. CDR3 in DNA: TGTGCCAGCCTTGACAGGGACCAAGAGACCCAGTACTTC. This sequence encodes CASLDRDQETQYF.

This clonotype was observed many times. The chain employs TRBV4-1 and TRBJ1-2; no clear D gene. CDR1 and CDR2 (germline): MGHRA, YSYEKL. Trimming took 6 bases from V and 6 from J, leaving 23 bases between them. CDR3 length equals 16 residues. CDR3 sequence (DNA): TGCGCCAGCAGTCAGACGACCGAGGTGCCGCGAAATGGCTACACCTTC. It encodes CASSQTTEVPRNGYTF.

This clonotype has a count of ten or more. The rearrangement links TRBV12-3 or TRBV12-4 to TRBJ1-2; 7 positions agree with TRBD1. This CDR3 comprises 14 residues. With 6 bases clipped from V and 4 bases from J, the junction kept 8 bases outside the gene matches. CDR3 sequence reads: CASSATGPSYGYTF. CDR3 coding DNA: TGTGCCAGCAGCGCGACAGGGCCGTCCTATGGCTACACCTTC.

The chain couples TRBV4-1 to TRBJ1-5; 7 nucleotides line up with TRBD1. The CDR3 has 16 residues. Germline loops: CDR1 MGHRA, CDR2 YSYEKL. Trimming at V came to 4 bases and at J to 1 base, leaving 7 bases not matched to a gene. DNA of the CDR3: TGCGCCAGCAGCCTAGGGACACAGGGGAGCAATCAGCCCCAGCATTTT. Translation: CASSLGTQGSNQPQHF.

This chain connects TRBV2 to TRBJ2-1; D not resolved. This CDR3 has 14 residues. Germline lookup yields CDR1 SNHLY and CDR2 FYNNEI. The V gene lost 9 bases and the J gene lost 6 bases, with 18 bases spanning the gap. CDR3 bases: TGTGCCAGGTACAAAGCGCTGCGACCCAATGAGCAGTTCTTC. Translated, it gives CARYKALRPNEQFF.

This clonotype occurred many times. V usage is TRBV7-9 and J usage is TRBJ1-1, with D possibly TRBD1 on 6 matching bases. CDR1 and CDR2 (germline): SEHNR, FQNEAQ (reference sequence). This CDR3 has 11 amino acids. The CDR3 sequence: CGEGVNTEAFF. In nucleotides, the CDR3 is TGTGGGGAGGGGGTTAACACTGAAGCTTTCTTT. Full variable domain (outside the CDR3, taken from reference TRBV7-9 and TRBJ1-1): DTGVSQNPRHKITKRGQNVTFRCDPISEHNRLYWYRQTLGQGPEFLTYFQNEAQLEKSRLLSDRFSAERPKGSFSTLEIQRTEQGDSAMYLCGEGVNTEAFFGQGTRLTVV.

This clonotype occurred many times. The J gene is TRBJ1-1, the V gene TRBV5-5, with D possibly matching TRBD1 (6 bases). The V gene lost 6 bases and the J gene lost 1 base, with 19 bases spanning the gap. This CDR3 comprises 16 residues. The germline V gene encodes CDR1 SGHKS and CDR2 YYEKEE (reference sequence). This CDR3 is CASNLLRTASNTEAFF. DNA for the CDR3: TGTGCCAGCAACCTGTTGAGGACAGCCTCGAACACTGAAGCTTTCTTT.

This clonotype was seen repeatedly, ten times or more. The chain uses TRBV30 and TRBJ1-5; D gene uncertain. The V end was cut by 0 bases, the J end by 0 bases, with 6 bases between. This CDR3 region has 14 residues. Germline CDR1 and CDR2: GTSNPN and SVGIG (reference sequence). In DNA, the CDR3 is TGTGCCTGGAGTGTGTTAAGTAGCAATCAGCCCCAGCATTTT. Its protein is CAWSVLSSNQPQHF.

The rearrangement uses TRBV28 and TRBJ1-2; D uncertain. The CDR3 runs to 14 residues. Trimming removed 4 bases from V and 4 bases from J, with 13 bases in between. Germline V CDR1 and CDR2: MDHEN, SYDVKM. The chain's CDR3 is CASSSYSDRYGYTF. The CDR3 DNA sequence: TGTGCCAGCAGTTCCTACTCGGACCGCTATGGCTACACCTTC.

This clonotype has ten or more counts. The chain employs TRBV7-2 and TRBJ2-7; 7 positions match TRBD2. V trimming: 5 bases; J trimming: 3 bases; junction bases outside the gene matches: 16. The CDR3 length is 17 residues. Germline V gives CDR1 SGHTA, CDR2 FQGNSA. Written as DNA, the CDR3 is TGTGCCAGCAGCGTCCGTCCTCCGGCGGGAGTTAGCTACGAGCAGTACTTC. It is translated as CASSVRPPAGVSYEQYF. Together with reference TRBV7-2 and TRBJ2-7, the CDR3 gives the full variable domain: GAGVSQSPSNKVTEKGKDVELRCDPISGHTALYWYRQSLGQGLEFLIYFQGNSAPDKSGLPSDRFSAERTGGSVSTLTIQRTQQEDSAVYLCASSVRPPAGVSYEQYFGPGTRLTVT.

In this sample, this clonotype turned up many times. The chain combines TRBV20-1 with TRBJ2-5; 8 nucleotides agree with TRBD2. CDR3 length: 16 amino acids. Germline-derived CDR1 and CDR2 are DFQATT and SNEGSKA (reference sequence). After removal of 2 bases from V and 0 bases from J, the junction contained 8 bases not matched to a gene. This CDR3 is CSARIAGLSYQETQYF. The CDR3 DNA sequence: TGCAGTGCTAGAATAGCGGGACTCTCGTACCAAGAGACCCAGTACTTC.

The sample holds many counts of this clonotype. The chain carries TRBV12-3 or TRBV12-4 and TRBJ2-5, with TRBD1 matching over 9 bases. Trimming at V came to 4 bases and at J to 1 base, leaving 4 bases not matched to a gene. This CDR3 contains 15 residues. CDR3 sequence: CASSYVTGGQETQYF. DNA for the CDR3: TGTGCCAGCAGTTATGTGACAGGGGGCCAAGAGACCCAGTACTTC.

In its sample, this clonotype was seen many times. V gene TRBV7-2 combines with J gene TRBJ1-2; TRBD1 aligns across 8 bases. The junction had 12 bases not matched to a gene; V was cut back by 5 bases and J by 1 base. This CDR3 comprises 17 residues. Germline CDR1 reads SGHTA; CDR2 reads FQGNSA. Here the CDR3 DNA reads TGTGCCAGCAGCCCCTTAGGGGGACAGGCAAATAACTATGGCTACACCTTC. Translated, it gives CASSPLGGQANNYGYTF.

In its sample, this clonotype was seen many times. The chain carries TRBV12-3 or TRBV12-4 and TRBJ1-5; no firm D call. V lost 5 bases, J lost 3 bases, and 11 bases lay in between. This CDR3 region has 14 residues. DNA of the CDR3: TGTGCCAGCAGTATCAGAGTAAACAATCAGCCCCAGCATTTT. This gives the protein CASSIRVNNQPQHF.

This clonotype has a handful of counts. This chain joins TRBV24-1 and TRBJ1-2; weak D call: TRBD1 (6 bases). The CDR3 totals 14 residues. The germline CDR1 and CDR2 sequences are KGHDR and SFDVKD. V lost 4 bases, J lost 6 bases, and 14 bases lay in between. CDR3 DNA sequence: TGTGCCACCAGTGACCGAGGACAGTACCATGGCTACACCTTC. As protein: CATSDRGQYHGYTF.

This clonotype was detected ten times or more. The chain employs TRBV6-1 and TRBJ1-2; D might be TRBD1 (6 bases). The germline V gene has CDR1 MNHNS and CDR2 SASEGT. The CDR3 sequence is 13 residues long. V lost 5 bases and J 4 bases, leaving 11 bases between the germline ends. This CDR3 is CASSQGIGYGYTF. CDR3 DNA sequence: TGTGCCAGCAGTCAGGGGATCGGCTATGGCTACACCTTC.

This clonotype was detected many times. V gene TRBV27 combines with J gene TRBJ2-1; 8 bases match TRBD2. The CDR3 length is 18 residues. From germline, CDR1 is MNHEY and CDR2 SMNVEV (reference sequence). V was clipped by 5 bases and J by 0 bases; unmatched bases: 12. CDR3 protein: CASSRILLAASSYNEQFF. CDR3 bases: TGTGCCAGCAGTCGAATTTTACTAGCGGCAAGCTCCTACAATGAGCAGTTCTTC.

This clonotype was counted many times. V usage is TRBV7-9 and J usage is TRBJ2-2, with 10 bases lining up with TRBD1. Germline V gene data show CDR1 as SEHNR and CDR2 as FQNEAQ (reference sequence). This CDR3 is 15 amino acids long. Germline trimming cut 5 bases from V and 6 bases from J; bases unmatched to any gene: 6. CDR3 in amino acids: CASSGDRGISGELFF. The DNA of the CDR3 is TGTGCCAGCAGCGGGGACAGGGGAATATCCGGGGAGCTGTTTTTT.

This clonotype was seen many times. This chain joins TRBV6-1 and TRBJ1-2; TRBD1 aligns across 7 bases. Germline assignment: CDR1 MNHNS and CDR2 SASEGT. The ends lost 11 bases at V and 5 bases at J; junction bases unmatched: 14. CDR3 length equals 14 residues. The DNA of the CDR3 is TGTGCCCTCTTGGACAGGTTGACTGGGTATGGCTACACCTTC. Amino acid sequence: CALLDRLTGYGYTF.